What follows are 11 T cell receptor beta chains derived from one specimen sequenced in a study of low-dose radiotherapy and immunotherapy resistance in tumors. Priming of first-strand cDNA relied on TRAV- and TRBV-specific primers (covering alpha and beta chains). The authors ran roughly 20 PCR cycles to amplify TCRs with a constant-region primer and V-primer adapter. One entry per CDR3 protein results from TCRdb running MiXCR on the reads. The table shows 16,000 or so distinct CDR3 sequences, with 74% occurring only once. These receptor sequences come from a human donor with advanced metastatic prostate, ovarian, gallbladder or colorectal cancer (not recorded which). This table probably holds off-target reads from a library built for another chain.

This clonotype has a handful of counts. The chain employs TRBV5-1 and TRBJ2-1, with 9 bases fitting TRBD1. With V trimmed by 4 bases and J by 4 bases, 9 bases remained unmatched. The CDR3 runs 16 residues. Germline V gene lookup returns CDR1 SGHRS and CDR2 YFSETQ. This CDR3 reads CASSMEPGQGYNEQFF. The DNA for the CDR3 is TGCGCCAGCAGCATGGAGCCGGGACAGGGATACAATGAGCAGTTCTTC.

CDR3 sequence reads: CASSLRGTGNTIYF. The CDR3 DNA reads TGCGCCAGCAGCTTAAGAGGAACTGGAAACACCATATATTTT. The chain combines TRBV5-1 with TRBJ1-3; unclear D gene. The germline V and J ends were trimmed by 2 bases and 2 bases, with 8 bases remaining between them. Looked up from germline, CDR1 is SGHRS and CDR2 is YFSETQ. The CDR3 extends over 14 amino acids.

V is TRBV18 and J is TRBJ1-5; 8 bases line up with TRBD1. Losses at the gene ends were 3 bases for V and 4 bases for J; bases not matched to a gene: 8. The CDR3 is 16 residues long. The germline V gene has CDR1 KGHSH and CDR2 LQKENI. CDR3 in DNA: TGTGCCAGCTCACCCGACAGGGGAAGTAGAAATCAGCCCCAGCATTTT. This encodes CASSPDRGSRNQPQHF.

V gene TRBV5-6 combines with J gene TRBJ2-3; D is uncertain. CDR3 length: 16 residues. Between the trimmed V and J ends, which lost 4 bases and 4 bases, there was a span of 19 bases. CDR1 is SGHDT, CDR2 YYEEEE, per germline. The DNA for the CDR3 is TGTGCCAGCAGCAGGGCCCGGCGCCGATCTGCAGATACGCAGTATTTT. Translated, it gives CASSRARRRSADTQYF.

The chain employs TRBV19 and TRBJ2-7; no clear D. The last part of the DNA fits TRBJ2-1 better; the J call may be wrong. CDR3 length: 17 residues. Germline V gene data show CDR1 as LNHDA and CDR2 as SQIVND (reference sequence). CDR3 sequence: CASSHSQPSTISYEQFF. The DNA for the CDR3 is TGTGCCAGTAGTCATTCACAACCATCGACAATTTCCTACGAGCAGTTCTTC.

The chain employs TRBV5-1 and TRBJ1-1; 9 bases fit TRBD1. The V gene end was trimmed by 4 bases and the J gene end by 5 bases; junction bases not matched to a gene: 6. This CDR3 comprises 14 residues. The germline CDR1 and CDR2 sequences are SGHRS and YFSETQ. The CDR3 region is CASSAGQGKTEAFF. CDR3 nucleotides: TGCGCCAGCAGCGCCGGACAGGGGAAGACTGAAGCTTTCTTT.

Only one count was recorded for this clonotype. The V gene is TRBV28, the J gene TRBJ1-5, with TRBD1 matching over 8 bases. Germline loops: CDR1 MDHEN, CDR2 SYDVKM. CDR3 length: 19 residues. J was trimmed by 1 base and V by 3 bases; bases with no gene match: 14. CDR3 amino acids: CASSFGRGRGLRSNQPQHF. CDR3 DNA sequence: TGTGCCAGCAGTTTTGGCAGGGGGCGAGGGCTAAGAAGCAATCAGCCCCAGCATTTT.

CDR3 region: CSVDGTSSTDTQYF. CDR3 nucleotides: TGCAGCGTTGATGGGACTAGCAGCACAGATACGCAGTATTTT. The V gene is TRBV29-1, the J gene TRBJ2-3; 9 bases are shared with TRBD2. This CDR3 has 14 amino acids. Trimming took 3 bases from V and 0 from J; bases not matched to a gene: 1. Germline-derived CDR1 and CDR2 are SQVTM and ANQGSEA.

The chain links TRBV10-3 to TRBJ2-1; 9 positions agree with TRBD1. Trimming at V came to 10 bases and at J to 0 bases, leaving 4 bases not matched to a gene. Germline CDR1 and CDR2: ENHRY and SYGVKD. CDR3 length equals 14 residues. The chain's CDR3 is CATRGQGSYNEQFF. DNA for the CDR3: TGTGCCACCCGGGGACAGGGCTCCTACAATGAGCAGTTCTTC.

The chain uses TRBV5-1 and TRBJ1-1; TRBD1 agrees at 10 bases. J gave up 4 bases and V 4 bases, and 16 bases lay outside the gene matches. The CDR3 is 18 amino acids. Per germline, CDR1 SGHRS and CDR2 YFSETQ. As DNA, the CDR3 is TGCGCCAGCAGCCGGGGGTCCGGGACAGGGGCTGTTGGCACTGAAGCTTTCTTT. It yields the protein CASSRGSGTGAVGTEAFF.

This sequence joins TRBV11-2 and TRBJ2-7; 10 positions match TRBD1. V was pared by 3 bases and J by 6 bases, with 8 bases of the junction left unmatched. CDR1 is SGHAT, CDR2 FQNNGV, per germline. CDR3 length: 15 amino acids. The CDR3 region is CASSFRDRGFGEQYF. CDR3 coding DNA: TGTGCCAGCAGCTTCCGGGACAGGGGTTTTGGCGAGCAGTACTTC.